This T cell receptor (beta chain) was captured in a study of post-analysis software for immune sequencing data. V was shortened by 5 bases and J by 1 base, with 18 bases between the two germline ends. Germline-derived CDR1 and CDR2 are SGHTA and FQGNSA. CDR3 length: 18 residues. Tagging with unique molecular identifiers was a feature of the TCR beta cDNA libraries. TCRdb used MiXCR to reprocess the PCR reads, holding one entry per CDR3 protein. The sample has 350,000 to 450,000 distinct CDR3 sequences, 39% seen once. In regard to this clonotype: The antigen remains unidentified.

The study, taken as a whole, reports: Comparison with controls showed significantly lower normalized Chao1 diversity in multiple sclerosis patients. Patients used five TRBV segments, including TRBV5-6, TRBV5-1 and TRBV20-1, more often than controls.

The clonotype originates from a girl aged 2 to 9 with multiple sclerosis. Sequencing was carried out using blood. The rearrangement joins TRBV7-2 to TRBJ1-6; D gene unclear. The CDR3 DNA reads TGTGCCAGCAGCCCCGCCGGGGTACTACCTTCCTATAATTCACCCCTCCACTTT. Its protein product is CASSPAGVLPSYNSPLHF.